The 26 T cell receptor beta chains below all came from one sample that was sequenced in a study of cytomegalovirus exposure and HLA in healthy donors. PCR involved 60 Vbeta and 13 Jbeta primers. Using immunoSEQ multiplex PCR, the repertoire was profiled, and TCRdb retains in-frame clones only, with some absent. This table has 85,000 to 95,000 clones, roughly two thirds appearing once. The specimen was PBMCs. The receptor source for this set is a woman aged 30 to 39 in good health and CMV-seronegative.

This chain links TRBV29-1 with TRBJ2-3, with TRBD2 as a possible D gene (5 bases). The germline V and J ends were trimmed by 5 bases and 1 base, with 13 bases remaining between them. CDR3 size: 14 residues. Germline V CDR1 and CDR2: SQVTM, ANQGSEA. CDR3 nucleotides: TGCAGCGTTCGGCCGGGGTTCGGCACAGATACGCAGTATTTT. It is translated as CSVRPGFGTDTQYF.

This clone turned up a few times. The CDR3 DNA reads as TGTGCCAGCAGCCGCGGACTAGCGGGCGCCAGCTCCTACGAGCAGTACTTC. It specifies CASSRGLAGASSYEQYF. V gene TRBV7-2 combines with J gene TRBJ2-7; 11 nucleotides align to TRBD2. CDR3 size: 17 residues. V shed 5 bases and J 0 bases; nucleotides not matched to a gene: 9. Germline values: CDR1 SGHTA, CDR2 FQGNSA.

This chain uses TRBV19 with TRBJ2-3; 14 bases line up with TRBD2. The CDR3 extends over 17 amino acids. Germline CDR1 LNHDA, CDR2 SQIVND (reference sequence). The trim removed 1 base at V and 6 bases at J, leaving 6 bases unmatched. The CDR3, as DNA: TGTGCCAGTAGTATAGGTGCGACTAGCGGGGGGGCCGATACGCAGTATTTT. The encoded protein is CASSIGATSGGADTQYF. The whole variable domain, filled in from reference TRBV19 and TRBJ2-3, reads DGGITQSPKYLFRKEGQNVTLSCEQNLNHDAMYWYRQDPGQGLRLIYYSQIVNDFQKGDIAEGYSVSREKKESFPLTVTSAQKNPTAFYLCASSIGATSGGADTQYFGPGTRLTVL.

The chain is built from TRBV7-2 and TRBJ2-1, with 7 bases aligning to TRBD2. The ends lost 3 bases at V and 5 bases at J; junction bases unmatched: 4. Germline V gives CDR1 SGHTA, CDR2 FQGNSA. The CDR3 runs to 14 residues. The CDR3 loop reads CASSFTGTNNEQFF. CDR3 in DNA: TGTGCCAGCAGCTTCACCGGGACTAACAATGAGCAGTTCTTC.

This clone has just a few counts. V is TRBV6-4 and J is TRBJ1-1, with D hard to call. The CDR3 extends over 13 amino acids. V was clipped by 5 bases and J by 1 base, with 8 bases between them. CDR1 and CDR2 (germline): MRHNA, SNTAGT. CDR3 sequence reads: CASSLGGNTEAFF. CDR3 sequence (DNA): TGTGCCAGCAGTCTAGGCGGGAACACTGAAGCTTTCTTT.

The gene calls are TRBV12-5 and TRBJ1-3; D uncertain. Trimming removed 3 bases at V and 2 bases at J, with 8 bases between. This CDR3 spans 14 amino acids. Germline-derived CDR1 and CDR2 are LGHNT and FRNRAP. The CDR3 sequence is CASGFWGAGNTIYF. In DNA form, the CDR3 reads TGTGCTAGTGGTTTCTGGGGAGCTGGAAACACCATATATTTT.

The V gene is TRBV7-7, the J gene TRBJ2-3; no definite D call. Looked up from germline, CDR1 is SSHAT and CDR2 is FNYEAQ (reference sequence). Trimming took off 1 base at V and 0 bases at J, with 8 bases between the two ends. The CDR3 contains 15 residues. The CDR3 nucleotides read TGTGCCAGCAGCTTAGAAGCGACTAGCACAGATACGCAGTATTTT. This codes for CASSLEATSTDTQYF.

The chain uses TRBV6-5 and TRBJ1-2, with D possibly TRBD1 on 5 matching bases. The CDR3 totals 14 residues. The V and J ends lost 6 bases and 4 bases respectively, with 15 bases between them. Germline CDR1 is MNHEY and CDR2 is SVGAGI. The CDR3 DNA reads TGTGCCAGCAGCACCAAGGGGAAATCCTATGGCTACACCTTC. Translated, it gives CASSTKGKSYGYTF.

The rearrangement links TRBV5-4 to TRBJ2-7; D not resolved. Germline V gene data show CDR1 as SGHNT and CDR2 as YYREEE (reference sequence). This CDR3 is built from 14 residues. With 0 bases removed from V and 4 bases from J, the gap between germline ends came to 11 bases. The CDR3 sequence is CASSLGGSGYEQYF. Written as DNA, the CDR3 is TGTGCCAGCAGCTTGGGTGGGTCCGGGTACGAGCAGTACTTC.

The genes are TRBV11-2 and TRBJ2-6; TRBD1 aligns across 8 bases. CDR1 is SGHAT, CDR2 FQNNGV, per germline. The CDR3 covers 17 residues. V shed 0 bases and J 3 bases; nucleotides not matched to a gene: 4. CDR3 protein: CASSLEPRGHGANVLTF. In DNA, the CDR3 is TGTGCCAGCAGCTTAGAGCCCAGGGGGCATGGGGCCAACGTCCTGACTTTC.

This clone has only a few counts. This chain links TRBV27 with TRBJ1-2, with a weak D call TRBD1 (5 bases). CDR1 and CDR2 from the germline V gene are MNHEY and SMNVEV (reference sequence). There are 13 residues in the CDR3. V lost 5 bases and J 1 base, leaving 8 bases between the germline ends. CDR3: CASSPQGNYGYTF. As DNA, the CDR3 is TGTGCCAGCAGTCCTCAGGGTAACTATGGCTACACCTTC.

V gene TRBV30 combines with J gene TRBJ1-1, with 7 bases aligning to TRBD1. The junction had 2 bases not matched to a gene; V was cut back by 1 base and J by 3 bases. The CDR3 extends over 13 amino acids. Germline loops: CDR1 GTSNPN, CDR2 SVGIG (reference sequence). The CDR3 DNA is TGTGCCTGGAGTGCCGACAGGGACACTGAAGCTTTCTTT. It translates to CAWSADRDTEAFF.

Concerning this clone: At one end, the junction sequence differs from germline, possibly due to a read error. This rearrangement joins TRBV7-9 to TRBJ2-7, with D hard to call. CDR3 length: 12 amino acids. The germline gives CDR1 SEHNR, CDR2 FQNEAQ (reference sequence). The CDR3 region has the DNA TGTTCCAGCAGCCGCTACTCCTACGAGCAGTACTTC. Translating gives CSSSRYSYEQYF.

This clone was detected only once. Germline is not matched at one junction end, which may reflect a read error. The chain joins TRBV28 to TRBJ2-3; D unresolved. The length of the CDR3 is 15 residues. Germline V gene data show CDR1 as MDHEN and CDR2 as SYDVKM. CDR3 protein: CASSLAMPGTDMQYF. In nucleotides, the CDR3 is TGTGCCAGCAGTTTAGCTATGCCAGGCACAGATATGCAGTATTTT.

This CDR3 is CASSRTSGQETQYF. CDR3 DNA: TGTGCCAGCAGCAGAACTAGCGGCCAAGAGACCCAGTACTTC. The V call is TRBV2, the J call TRBJ2-5; TRBD2 aligns across 8 bases. The CDR3 spans 14 residues. Germline lookup yields CDR1 SNHLY and CDR2 FYNNEI. V lost 6 bases to trimming and J lost 1 base; unmatched junction nucleotides: 4.

V usage is TRBV5-1 and J usage is TRBJ1-3; D gene ambiguous. Trimming removed 0 bases at V and 1 base at J, with 2 bases between. CDR1 SGHRS and CDR2 YFSETQ come from the germline V gene. The CDR3 is 13 residues long. The CDR3, as DNA: TGCGCCAGCAGCTTGGTATCTGGAAACACCATATATTTT. Translated, it gives CASSLVSGNTIYF.

The chain employs TRBV10-1 and TRBJ2-1; D is uncertain. This CDR3 comprises 14 residues. V was shortened by 3 bases and J by 0 bases, with 6 bases between the two germline ends. Per germline, CDR1 WNHNN and CDR2 SYGVQD (reference sequence). CDR3: CASSDFPSYNEQFF. The CDR3, as DNA: TGCGCCAGCAGTGACTTTCCCTCCTACAATGAGCAGTTCTTC.

The chain carries TRBV6-5 and TRBJ2-2, with 8 bases identical to TRBD1. The CDR3 loop spans 13 amino acids. The germline V gene encodes CDR1 MNHEY and CDR2 SVGAGI. The junction had 3 bases not matched to a gene; V was cut back by 6 bases and J by 6 bases. Written as DNA, the CDR3 is TGTGCCAGCAGGGAACAGGGGGCCGGGGAGCTGTTTTTT. As protein: CASREQGAGELFF.

This chain connects TRBV23-1 to TRBJ2-5, with D possibly matching TRBD2 (7 bases). TRBV23-1 is treated as an ORF (open reading frame) with a function not yet certain. The CDR3 has 17 amino acids. The V end was cut by 0 bases, the J end by 3 bases, with 17 bases between. The chain's CDR3 is CASSQSNWGGPKETQYF. For the CDR3, the DNA is TGCGCCAGCAGTCAATCTAACTGGGGGGGCCCTAAAGAGACCCAGTACTTC.

The chain couples TRBV28 to TRBJ1-1, with D possibly being TRBD1 (6 bases). CDR1 and CDR2 (germline): MDHEN, SYDVKM. There are 14 residues in the CDR3. V shed 6 bases and J shed 3 bases, with 14 bases lying between them. The CDR3 reads CASSPGDTYTEAFF. CDR3 nucleotide sequence: TGTGCCAGCAGCCCTGGGGACACTTACACTGAAGCTTTCTTT.

The J gene is TRBJ1-1, the V gene TRBV29-1, with 7 bases lining up with TRBD1. J gave up 2 bases and V 6 bases, and 6 bases lay outside the gene matches. This CDR3 has 13 residues. CDR1 and CDR2 (germline): SQVTM, ANQGSEA. CDR3 DNA: TGCAGCGTGGCTGGGACAGTTAACACTGAAGCTTTCTTT. This sequence encodes CSVAGTVNTEAFF.

The J gene is TRBJ1-1, the V gene TRBV29-1, with D tentatively TRBD1 (6 bases). The germline V gene has CDR1 SQVTM and CDR2 ANQGSEA. Trimming removed 4 bases from V and 5 bases from J, with 20 bases in between. CDR3 length: 15 amino acids. Here the CDR3 DNA reads TGCAGCGTTGGACGAATAGGGGGAGCGAGGACTGAAGCTTTCTTT. It is translated as CSVGRIGGARTEAFF. The whole variable domain, remainder taken from reference TRBV29-1 and TRBJ1-1, is SAVISQKPSRDICQRGTSLTIQCQVDSQVTMMFWYRQQPGQSLTLIATANQGSEATYESGFVIDKFPISRPNLTFSTLTVSNMSPEDSSIYLCSVGRIGGARTEAFFGQGTRLTVV.

The sample holds many counts of this clone. For the CDR3, the DNA is TGTGCCAGCAGCTCTAGCGCTAGCGGGGGTTCCCGCAATGAGCAGTTCTTC. Residues: CASSSSASGGSRNEQFF. The chain uses TRBV11-3 and TRBJ2-1, with TRBD2 identical over 10 bases. Trimming at V came to 4 bases and at J to 6 bases, leaving 12 bases not matched to a gene. CDR3 size: 17 residues. Germline assignment: CDR1 SGHNT and CDR2 YENEEA.

V is TRBV14 and J is TRBJ2-1, with D perhaps TRBD2 (6 bases). Germline V gene sequence: CDR1 SGHDN, CDR2 FVKESK. Trimming shortened V by 5 bases and J by 4 bases, and 24 bases separated the two germline ends. The length of the CDR3 is 18 residues. The CDR3 loop is CASSAQTGLIVDYNEQFF. CDR3 nucleotide sequence: TGTGCCAGCAGCGCCCAGACGGGACTCATCGTTGATTACAATGAGCAGTTCTTC.

Only a few counts were recorded for this clone. J is TRBJ1-2 and V is TRBV6-5, with 7 bases matching TRBD1. CDR1 and CDR2 (germline): MNHEY, SVGAGI. The V segment lost 6 bases and the J segment 4 bases; nucleotides outside the gene matches: 5. The length of the CDR3 is 13 residues. This CDR3 is CASSPGGRYGYTF. As DNA, the CDR3 is TGTGCCAGCAGCCCAGGGGGACGCTATGGCTACACCTTC.

This chain uses TRBV2 with TRBJ2-5; D is unresolved. CDR1 and CDR2 (germline): SNHLY, FYNNEI. The CDR3 is 12 amino acids. Trimming took off 3 bases at V and 5 bases at J, with 7 bases between the two ends. The CDR3 nucleotides read TGTGCCAGCAGTGACTATGTGGAGACCCAGTACTTC. Residues: CASSDYVETQYF.